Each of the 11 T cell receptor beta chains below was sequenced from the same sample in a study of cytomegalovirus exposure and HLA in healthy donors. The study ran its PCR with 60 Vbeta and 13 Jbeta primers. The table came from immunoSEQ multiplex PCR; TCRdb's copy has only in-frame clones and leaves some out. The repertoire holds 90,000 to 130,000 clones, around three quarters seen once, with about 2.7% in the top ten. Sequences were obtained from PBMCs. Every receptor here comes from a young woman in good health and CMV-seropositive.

Here the CDR3 DNA reads TGTGCCAGCAGCGGTGGGACTAGATTCCTCCCCGGGGAGCTGTTTTTT. Protein sequence: CASSGGTRFLPGELFF. The rearrangement uses TRBV5-6 and TRBJ2-2; 8 positions match TRBD2. Germline V lookup: CDR1 SGHDT, CDR2 YYEEEE. With V trimmed by 4 bases and J by 6 bases, 11 bases remained unmatched. This CDR3 has 16 residues.

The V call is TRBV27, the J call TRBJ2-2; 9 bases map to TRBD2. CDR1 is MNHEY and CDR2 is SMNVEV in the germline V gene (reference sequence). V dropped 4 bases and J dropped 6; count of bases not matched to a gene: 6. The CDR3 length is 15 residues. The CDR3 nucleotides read TGTGCCAGCAGTTCGTCGGGACTAGCCGCCGGGGAGCTGTTTTTT. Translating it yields CASSSSGLAAGELFF.

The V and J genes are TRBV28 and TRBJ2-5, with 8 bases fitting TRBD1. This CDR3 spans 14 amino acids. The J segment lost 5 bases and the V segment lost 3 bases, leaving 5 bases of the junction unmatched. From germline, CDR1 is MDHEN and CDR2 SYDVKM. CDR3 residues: CASSLTDRGETQYF. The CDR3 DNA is TGTGCCAGCAGTTTGACAGACAGGGGTGAGACCCAGTACTTC.

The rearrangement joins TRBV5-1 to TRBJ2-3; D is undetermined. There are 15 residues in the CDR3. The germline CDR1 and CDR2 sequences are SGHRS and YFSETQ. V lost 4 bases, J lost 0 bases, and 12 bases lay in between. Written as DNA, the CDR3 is TGCGCCAGCAGCCGACAAGTCCTTAGCACAGATACGCAGTATTTT. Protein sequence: CASSRQVLSTDTQYF.

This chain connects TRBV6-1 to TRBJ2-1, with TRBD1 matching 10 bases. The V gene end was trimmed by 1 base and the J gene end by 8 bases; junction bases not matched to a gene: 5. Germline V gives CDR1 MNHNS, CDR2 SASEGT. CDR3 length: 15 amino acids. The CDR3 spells CASSEEGDRGDEQFF. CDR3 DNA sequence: TGTGCCAGCAGTGAAGAGGGGGACAGGGGAGATGAGCAGTTCTTC.

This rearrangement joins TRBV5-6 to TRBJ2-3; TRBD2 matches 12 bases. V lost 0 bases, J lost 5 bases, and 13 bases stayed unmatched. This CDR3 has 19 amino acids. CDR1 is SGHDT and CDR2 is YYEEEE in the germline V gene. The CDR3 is CASSLALAGGWYDKDTQYF. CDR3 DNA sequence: TGTGCCAGCAGCTTGGCTCTAGCGGGAGGGTGGTACGATAAAGATACGCAGTATTTT.

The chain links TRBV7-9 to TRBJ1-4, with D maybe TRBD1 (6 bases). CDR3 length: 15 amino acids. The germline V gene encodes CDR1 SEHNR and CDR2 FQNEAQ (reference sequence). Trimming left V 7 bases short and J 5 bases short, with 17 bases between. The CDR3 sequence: CASIPADSQNEKLFF. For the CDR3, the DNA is TGTGCCAGCATCCCCGCGGACAGCCAGAATGAAAAACTGTTTTTT.

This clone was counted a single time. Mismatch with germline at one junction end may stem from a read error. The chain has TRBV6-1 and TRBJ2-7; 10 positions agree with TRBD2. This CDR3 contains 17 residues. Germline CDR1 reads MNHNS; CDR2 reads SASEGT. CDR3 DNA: TGTGTCAGCAGTGTTTTAGGAAAGCGGGAGGGCCGTTACGAGCAGTACTTC. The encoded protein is CVSSVLGKREGRYEQYF.

CDR3 protein: CASSLLTGTVLDGANVLTF. The DNA of the CDR3 is TGTGCCAGCAGCCTCCTAACCGGGACAGTCCTAGACGGGGCCAACGTCCTGACTTTC. The rearrangement uses TRBV7-9 and TRBJ2-6; 7 bases map to TRBD1. The junction had 17 bases not matched to a gene; V was cut back by 5 bases and J by 4 bases. Germline lookup yields CDR1 SEHNR and CDR2 FQNEAQ (reference sequence). This CDR3 comprises 19 residues.

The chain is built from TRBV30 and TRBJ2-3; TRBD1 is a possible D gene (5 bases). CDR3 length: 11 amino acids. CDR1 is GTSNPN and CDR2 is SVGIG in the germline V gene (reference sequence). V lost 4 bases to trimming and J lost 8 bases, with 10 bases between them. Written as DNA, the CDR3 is TGTGCCTGGACACAGGATACTACGCAGTATTTT. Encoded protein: CAWTQDTTQYF.

As DNA, the CDR3 is TGTGCCAGCGCTAAACAGGGTTCGTTGGGAGAAAAACTGTTTTTT. Protein sequence: CASAKQGSLGEKLFF. The chain is built from TRBV5-4 and TRBJ1-4; D possibly corresponds to TRBD1 (6 bases). CDR3 length: 15 residues. The germline V gene encodes CDR1 SGHNT and CDR2 YYREEE (reference sequence). The V and J ends lost 7 bases and 8 bases respectively, with 21 bases between them.